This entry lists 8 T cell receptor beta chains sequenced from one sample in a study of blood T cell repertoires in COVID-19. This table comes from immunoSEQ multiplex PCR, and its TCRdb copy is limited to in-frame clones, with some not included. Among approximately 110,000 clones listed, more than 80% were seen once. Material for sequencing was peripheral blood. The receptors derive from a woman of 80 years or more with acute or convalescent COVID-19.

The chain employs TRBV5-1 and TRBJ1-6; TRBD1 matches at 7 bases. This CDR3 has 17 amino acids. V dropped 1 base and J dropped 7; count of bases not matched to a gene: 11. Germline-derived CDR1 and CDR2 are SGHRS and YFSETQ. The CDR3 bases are TGCGCCAGCAGCTTGTCCCCAACCGCGACAGGGAATTCACCCCTCCACTTT. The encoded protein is CASSLSPTATGNSPLHF.

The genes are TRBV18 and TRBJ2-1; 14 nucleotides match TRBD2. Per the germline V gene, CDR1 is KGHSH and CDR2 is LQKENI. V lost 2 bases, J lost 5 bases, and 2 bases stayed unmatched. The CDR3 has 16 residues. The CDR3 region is CASSPGLAGGHNEQFF. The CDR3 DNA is TGTGCCAGCTCACCAGGACTAGCGGGGGGCCACAATGAGCAGTTCTTC.

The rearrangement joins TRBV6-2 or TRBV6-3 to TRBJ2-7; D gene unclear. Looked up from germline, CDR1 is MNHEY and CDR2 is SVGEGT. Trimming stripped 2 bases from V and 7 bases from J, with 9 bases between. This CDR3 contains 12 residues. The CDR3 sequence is CASSYVRSEQYF. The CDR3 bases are TGTGCCAGCAGTTACGTGCGTTCGGAGCAGTACTTC.

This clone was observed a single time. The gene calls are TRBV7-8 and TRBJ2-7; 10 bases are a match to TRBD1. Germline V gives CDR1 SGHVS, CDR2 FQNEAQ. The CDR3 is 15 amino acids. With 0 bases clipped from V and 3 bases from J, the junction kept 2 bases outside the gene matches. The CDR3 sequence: CASSLAGQGDYEQYF. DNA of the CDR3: TGTGCCAGCAGCTTAGCAGGACAGGGGGACTACGAGCAGTACTTC.

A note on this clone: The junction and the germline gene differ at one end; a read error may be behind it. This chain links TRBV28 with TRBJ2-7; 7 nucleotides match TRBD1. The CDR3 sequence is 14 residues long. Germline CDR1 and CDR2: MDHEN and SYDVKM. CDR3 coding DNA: TGTGCCAGCAATCCCGGGACAGTGCACTACGGGGCGGACTTC. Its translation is CASNPGTVHYGADF.

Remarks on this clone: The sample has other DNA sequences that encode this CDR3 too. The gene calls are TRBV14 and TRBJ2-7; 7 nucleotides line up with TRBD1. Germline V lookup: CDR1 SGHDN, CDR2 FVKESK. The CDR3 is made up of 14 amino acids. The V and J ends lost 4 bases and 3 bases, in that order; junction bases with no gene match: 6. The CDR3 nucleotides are TGTGCCAGCAGCCTATACCGGGACAGCTACGAGCAGTACTTC. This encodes CASSLYRDSYEQYF.

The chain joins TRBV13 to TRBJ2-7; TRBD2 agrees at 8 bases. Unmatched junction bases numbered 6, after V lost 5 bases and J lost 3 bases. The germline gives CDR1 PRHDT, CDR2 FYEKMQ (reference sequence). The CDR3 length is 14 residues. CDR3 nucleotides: TGTGCCAGCAGCAAGCGGGGGCCAAGCTACGAGCAGTACTTC. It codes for CASSKRGPSYEQYF.

CDR3 in amino acids: CASSRVLDEKLFF. Written as DNA, the CDR3 is TGCGCCAGTTCCAGGGTGTTAGATGAAAAACTGTTTTTT. V gene TRBV4-1 combines with J gene TRBJ1-4; tentatively, D is TRBD1 (5 bases). This CDR3 has 13 residues. Trimming removed 9 bases from V and 6 bases from J, with 14 bases in between. In germline, CDR1 is MGHRA, CDR2 YSYEKL.